The sequence of this T cell receptor (beta chain) was determined in a study of T cells after yellow fever vaccination. TCRdb reanalysed the 5' RACE reads using MiXCR and keeps one entry per CDR3 protein. The sample holds some 400,000 distinct CDR3 sequences, more than 5.5% seen once. V trimming: 5 bases; J trimming: 4 bases; junction bases outside the gene matches: 11. Germline assignment: CDR1 SQVTM and CDR2 ANQGSEA. The CDR3 has 15 amino acids. The sample was PBMCs, taken 5 days after the yellow fever booster vaccination. The rearrangement links TRBV29-1 to TRBJ2-1; 7 nucleotides align to TRBD2. The receptor's source is a man younger than 45 who received the YFV17D yellow fever vaccine. The CDR3 nucleotides read TGCAGCGTTCTAGGAGCGGGGCCCCTTTACAATGAGCAGTTCTTC. Amino acid sequence: CSVLGAGPLYNEQFF.